This T cell receptor (beta chain) emerged from a study of blood T cells in healthy people across ages. The CDR3 is 16 amino acids. Germline V gene sequence: CDR1 DFQATT, CDR2 SNEGSKA (reference sequence). Trimming removed 3 bases from V and 4 bases from J; junction bases left unmatched: 8. For the second PCR, which ran for 7 to 11 cycles, a sample-barcoded 5' primer and a J-beta primer mix were used. Each sample provided no less than 2.5 million CDR3-containing paired-end reads. TCRdb called the 5' RACE reads again in MiXCR, with one record for every CDR3 protein. The sample comprises roughly 700,000 distinct CDR3 sequences, approximately 25% of which are singletons, and more than 7.5% rests with the top ten. The sample was also reused in another study, on T cells of mothers and their children. That publication notes: Mothers gave over 9.5 million TCR beta CDR3 reads each, and children some 3 million each. At a sensitivity of roughly 100 clones per million clonotypes, no persistent microchimeric T cell clones appeared.

This TCR came from a boy between 5 and 17 years old in good health. V and J are TRBV20-1 and TRBJ2-1; 11 nucleotides agree with TRBD1. Sequenced input: blood. In DNA, the CDR3 is TGCAGTGCTAGGGCGCCCGGGACAGGGGGTTACAATGAGCAGTTCTTC. Amino acid sequence: CSARAPGTGGYNEQFF.